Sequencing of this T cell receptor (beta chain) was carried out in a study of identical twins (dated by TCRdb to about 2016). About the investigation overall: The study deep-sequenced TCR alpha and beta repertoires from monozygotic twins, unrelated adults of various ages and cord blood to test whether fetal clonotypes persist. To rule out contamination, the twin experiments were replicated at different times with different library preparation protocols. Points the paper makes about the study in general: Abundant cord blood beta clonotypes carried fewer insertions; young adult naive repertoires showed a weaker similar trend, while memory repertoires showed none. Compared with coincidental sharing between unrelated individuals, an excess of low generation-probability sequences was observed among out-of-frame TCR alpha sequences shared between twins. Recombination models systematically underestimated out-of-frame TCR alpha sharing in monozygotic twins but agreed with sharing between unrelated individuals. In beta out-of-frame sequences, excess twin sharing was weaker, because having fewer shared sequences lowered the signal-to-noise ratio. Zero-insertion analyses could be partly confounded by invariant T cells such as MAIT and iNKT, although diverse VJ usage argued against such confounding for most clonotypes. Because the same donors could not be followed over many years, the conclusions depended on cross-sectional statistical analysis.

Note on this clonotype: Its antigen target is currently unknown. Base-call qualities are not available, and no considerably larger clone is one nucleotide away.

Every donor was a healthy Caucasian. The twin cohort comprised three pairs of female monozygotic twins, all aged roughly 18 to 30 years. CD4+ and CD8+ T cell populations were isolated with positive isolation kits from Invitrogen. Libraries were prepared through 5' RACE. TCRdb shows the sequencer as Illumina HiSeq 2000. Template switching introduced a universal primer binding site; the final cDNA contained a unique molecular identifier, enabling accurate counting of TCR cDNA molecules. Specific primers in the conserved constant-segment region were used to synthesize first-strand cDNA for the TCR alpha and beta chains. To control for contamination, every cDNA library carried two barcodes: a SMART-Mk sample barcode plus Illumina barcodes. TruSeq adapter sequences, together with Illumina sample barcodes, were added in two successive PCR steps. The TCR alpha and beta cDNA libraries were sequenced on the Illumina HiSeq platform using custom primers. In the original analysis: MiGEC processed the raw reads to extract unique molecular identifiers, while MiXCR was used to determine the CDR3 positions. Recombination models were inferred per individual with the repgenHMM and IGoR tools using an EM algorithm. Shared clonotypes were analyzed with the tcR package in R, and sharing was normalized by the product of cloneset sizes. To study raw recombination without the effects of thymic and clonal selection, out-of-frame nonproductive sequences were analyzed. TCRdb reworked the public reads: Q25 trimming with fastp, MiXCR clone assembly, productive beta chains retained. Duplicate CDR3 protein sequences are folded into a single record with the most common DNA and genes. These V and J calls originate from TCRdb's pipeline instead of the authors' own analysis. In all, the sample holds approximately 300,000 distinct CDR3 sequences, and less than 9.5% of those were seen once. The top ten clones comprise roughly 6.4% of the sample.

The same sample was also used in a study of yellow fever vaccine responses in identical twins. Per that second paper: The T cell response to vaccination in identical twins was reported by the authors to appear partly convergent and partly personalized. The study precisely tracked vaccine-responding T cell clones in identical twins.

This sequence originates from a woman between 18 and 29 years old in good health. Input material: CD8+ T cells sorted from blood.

The DNA sequence is as follows: TGTGCCAGCAGCCCCGGGACAGGGAACTCCTACGAGCAGTACTTC. Its coded protein is CASSPGTGNSYEQYF. The chain joins TRBV5-6 to TRBJ2-7; the central 9 bases match TRBD1. Relative to germline, V is missing 4 bases and J is missing 0 bases, with 5 bases of the junction outside any gene match. The CDR3 contains 15 residues, cysteine and phenylalanine counted. CDR3 DNA only is kept here, 45 bases in frame from base 1. The germline V gene sets CDR1 to SGHDT and CDR2 to YYEEEE.